The entry below gives a single T cell receptor beta chain sequence along with its context. What antigen it recognizes has not been identified. No base quality values were provided; no much bigger clone lies one nucleotide off. The CDR3, from cysteine to phenylalanine, totals 15 residues. Only the CDR3 DNA stays, 45 bases, in frame from base 1. V loses 2 bases of germline sequence and J loses 0 bases, and the interval between the two ends is 8 bases. CDR1 and CDR2 (MNHEY, SVGAGI) derive from the germline V gene. These data are taken from a study of T cell repertoires in cytomegalovirus infection (dated by TCRdb to about 2019). Context from the whole study: Recently identified HLA-C-restricted CMV epitopes, whose presentation resists viral immunomodulation, were targeted by peptide stimulations together with well-studied HLA-B-restricted epitopes. Because public TCR beta signatures pointed to carriage of CMV infection together with the matching HLA type, the HLA type of each donor mattered for the analysis.

Summary of the overall study and its limitations: Carriers of CMV infection plus the relevant HLA type were discriminated by the cumulative frequency of public TCR beta family members in the study cohort and in an independent approximately 400-donor cohort. In the ex vivo response, HLA-C-restricted CMV-specific TCR beta clonotypes were dominant, and in two of eight donors the single most frequent clonotype came from this HLA-C-restricted group.

TCRdb names Illumina HiSeq 1500 as the instrument used. TCRdb's own reprocessing of the public reads used fastp at Q25 and MiXCR and kept productive beta chains. Identical CDR3 proteins give one entry, which carries the most common genes and DNA. The sample contains roughly 920,000 distinct CDR3 sequences, under 40% of them found a single time. Around 15% of the sample goes to the ten largest clones. Interpreted using the paper, the treatment or condition label stands for: in vitro stimulation with specific CMV peptide epitopes to enrich CMV-specific T cells. This sample comprised cultured CD8+ T cells from PBMCs, obtained from culture after CMV antigen stimulation. The clonotype comes from a human donor in good health (CMV status not recorded). Some clones in this sample may be carry-over from other donors' samples. The chain couples TRBV6-5 to TRBJ2-1; the D gene lacks a confident call. In nucleotide form, the sequence is TGTGCCAGCAGTTACGTACTTAGCTCCTACAATGAGCAGTTCTTC. The resulting protein is CASSYVLSSYNEQFF.